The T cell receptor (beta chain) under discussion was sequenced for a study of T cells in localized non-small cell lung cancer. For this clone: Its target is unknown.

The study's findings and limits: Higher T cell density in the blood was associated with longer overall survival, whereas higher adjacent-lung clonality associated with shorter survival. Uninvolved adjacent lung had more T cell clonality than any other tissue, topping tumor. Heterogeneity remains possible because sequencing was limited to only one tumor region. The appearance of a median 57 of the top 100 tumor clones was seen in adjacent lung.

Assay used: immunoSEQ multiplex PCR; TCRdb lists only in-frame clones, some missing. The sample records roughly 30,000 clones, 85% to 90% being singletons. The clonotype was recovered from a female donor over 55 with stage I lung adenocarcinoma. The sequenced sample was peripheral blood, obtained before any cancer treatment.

CDR3 protein: CASSPRLADNEQFF. Here the CDR3 DNA reads TGTGCCAGCAGCCCGCGACTAGCAGACAATGAGCAGTTCTTC. The chain links TRBV7-3 to TRBJ2-1; 7 nucleotides line up with TRBD2. V shed 5 bases, J shed 5 bases, and the junction held 6 bases outside the gene matches. The CDR3 spans 14 residues. Germline lookup yields CDR1 SGHTA and CDR2 FQGTGA.